A selection of T cell receptor beta chains follows, all from one sample in a study of blood T cell repertoires in COVID-19. Data came from immunoSEQ multiplex PCR; TCRdb stores just in-frame clones and leaves some out. Of about 230,000 clones in the sample, about nine tenths were seen once. Sequencing input: PBMCs or T cells enriched from blood (not recorded which). The receptor set was obtained from a man younger than 35 who had recovered from COVID-19. CDR3s include the opening cysteine and the closing phenylalanine or tryptophan. D genes are given only for firm matches. Size is omitted from some rows. Given values are once, few, many or a class for expanded clones.

v_gene	j_gene	len	d_gene	abundance	CDR3nt	CDR3aa
TRBV13	TRBJ2-1	19	TRBD2	-	TGTGCCAGCAGTCCCACCCCTCTAGCGGGAGGTGGGTCCTACAATGAGCAGTTCTTC	CASSPTPLAGGGSYNEQFF
TRBV11-2	TRBJ2-3	14	-	-	TGTGCCAGCAGCTTAGGGACTAGCACAGATACGCAGTATTTT	CASSLGTSTDTQYF
TRBV28	TRBJ2-7	15	-	-	TGTGCCAGCAGCCGCCCACCCGACAGCTCCTACGAGCAGTACTTC	CASSRPPDSSYEQYF
TRBV10-2	TRBJ1-1	14	TRBD1	-	TGCGCCAGCAGTGAGAGGGGGCCGACCGGACAAGCTTTCTTT	CASSERGPTGQAFF
TRBV10-3	TRBJ2-4	12	-	-	TGTGCCATCAGCGGGGACAAAAACATTCAGTACTTC	CAISGDKNIQYF
TRBV5-1	TRBJ2-2	15	TRBD2	once	TGCGCCAGCAGCCTAAGCGGGACGAACACCGGGGAGCTGTTTTTT	CASSLSGTNTGELFF
TRBV30	TRBJ1-5	14	TRBD1	-	TGTGCCTGGAGTGCCGGACAGGGGTGGCAGCCCCAGCATTTT	CAWSAGQGWQPQHF
TRBV5-1	TRBJ2-7	15	TRBD1	-	TGCGCCAGCAGCTACGGGACAGGGGGCGTCTACGAGCAGTACTTC	CASSYGTGGVYEQYF
TRBV5-1	TRBJ2-1	14	TRBD2	-	TGCGCCAGCAGCTTGGCCCTAGCGGGAAATGAGCAGTTCTTC	CASSLALAGNEQFF
TRBV5-4	TRBJ1-2	15	TRBD1	-	TGTGCCAGCAGCTCGGACCCGGGACAGGGGCGCGGCTACACCTTC	CASSSDPGQGRGYTF
TRBV19	TRBJ2-1	15	TRBD2	-	TGTGCCAGTAGTATTGGAGCGGGAGCTCCGGTTGAGCAGTTCTTC	CASSIGAGAPVEQFF
TRBV3-1/TRBV3-2	TRBJ1-6	13	-	-	TGTGCCAGCAGCCTAGCGGAGAATTCACCCCTCCACTTT	CASSLAENSPLHF
TRBV19	TRBJ1-5	14	TRBD1	-	TGTGCCAGTAGCCGGGACGACAGGGAACAGCCCCAGCATTTT	CASSRDDREQPQHF
TRBV10-3	TRBJ1-2	13	-	-	TGTGCCATCAGCCAGACAGTTGGCTATGGCTACACCTTC	CAISQTVGYGYTF
TRBV28	TRBJ2-5	16	-	-	TGTGCCAGCAGTCATGCAAAACAGGGTTTAGGAGAGACCCAGTACTTC	CASSHAKQGLGETQYF
TRBV11-3	TRBJ1-1	13	-	-	TGTGCCAGCAGCTTAGTAGGGAGCACTGAAGCTTTCTTT	CASSLVGSTEAFF
TRBV28	TRBJ2-3	15	-	-	TGTGCCAGCAGTTCCCCTAAGCGGCACACAGATACGCAGTATTTT	CASSSPKRHTDTQYF
TRBV14	TRBJ2-5	14	-	few	TGTGCCAGCAGCCAAGCGGGGGTCATGGGGACCCAGTACTTC	CASSQAGVMGTQYF
TRBV19	TRBJ2-2	18	TRBD2	-	TGTGCCAGTAGTATATTGCGGGAGGGCCAATTTGGCACCGGGGAGCTGTTTTTT	CASSILREGQFGTGELFF
TRBV9	TRBJ2-5	14	-	-	TGTGCCAGCAGCGTAGGTCAGGGAACGGAGACCCAGTACTTC	CASSVGQGTETQYF
TRBV7-2	TRBJ1-2	15	TRBD1	-	TGTGCCAGCAGCTTCGGACAGGGAAGATACTATGGCTACACCTTC	CASSFGQGRYYGYTF
TRBV4-1	TRBJ2-7	14	TRBD1	-	TGCGCCAGCAGCTTAAGGGGACAGGGGCACGAGCAGTACTTC	CASSLRGQGHEQYF
TRBV5-1	TRBJ1-3	15	-	-	TGCGCCAGCAGCTTCGGTGGGAGCTCTGGAAACACCATATATTTT	CASSFGGSSGNTIYF
TRBV18	TRBJ1-4	17	-	-	TGTGCCAGCTCACCCAGGGGTTCGGGGCGCCAGGGAGAAAAACTGTTTTTT	CASSPRGSGRQGEKLFF
TRBV5-1	TRBJ2-2	19	TRBD1	once	TGCGCCAGCAGCTTGGGGCGTGACAGGGTGTTATTGGACACCGGGGAGCTGTTTTTT	CASSLGRDRVLLDTGELFF